Listed here is a single TCR beta chain. The target of this receptor is not known. Per-base qualities were not stored, and no clone one base away is much larger. This sample is part of a study of shared clonotypes between healthy human individuals (dated by TCRdb to 2018 to 2020). General notes on the study: The cohort included a few men and a couple of women between 18 and 49 years of age. For each donor, three plates each were used for CD4 naive and CD4 memory, two plates were used for CD8 naive, and one plate was used for CD8 memory. To estimate repertoire size and how much clonotypes are shared between individuals, the study performed deep sequencing of blood TCR repertoires from a few healthy adults. To increase sequencing depth and limit assay-specific biases, TCR repertoire library preparation and sequencing were carried out by different laboratories using diverse techniques. Per donor, leukapheresis produced somewhere between about 0.8 and 9.5 billion PBMCs.

Healthy HIV-negative adults with no recently reported acute infections or vaccinations were included as donors. Every donor was a Caucasian adult living in Nashville, Tennessee, USA. CD4+ T cells were enriched through magnetic negative selection, after which naive cells were positively selected on CD45RA and the remaining negative fraction served as the memory subset. After blood collection by leukapheresis, PBMCs were isolated using Ficoll-Histopaque density gradient centrifugation and then cryopreserved in the vapor phase of liquid nitrogen. Analytical flow cytometry was used to check the purity and quantity of each magnetically sorted T cell population. Each sorted fraction had its genomic DNA isolated and then quantified by UV absorbance on a Nanodrop 2000c. Via the germline V gene (reference sequence), CDR1 is MNHEY and CDR2 SMNVEV. Including the terminal cysteine and phenylalanine, the CDR3 comprises 15 residues. The kept DNA is CDR3 alone, 45 bases in frame from the first base. The trim is 1 base for V and 6 bases for J, with a gap of 13 bases between the germline ends.

TCR CDR3 regions were amplified from genomic DNA by multiplex PCR using the deep immunoSEQ assay. For each cell subset, the extracted genomic DNA was distributed evenly across all wells of several immunoSEQ 96-well plates, and each plate served as one replicate. Each replicate PCR for sorted subsets received roughly 0.2 ug genomic DNA, equal to around 32,000 T cell genomes. Purified libraries were quantified with a Qubit 3.0 fluorometer, sized on a Bioanalyzer 2100, and re-quantified with the KAPA Library Quantification kit. Each immunoSEQ 96-well plate was sequenced on its own single-read 150-cycle Illumina NextSeq 550 flow cell. The authors processed their data as follows. Because only junctional sequences without quality scores were contained in the immunoSEQ output, filtering matching that applied to full-length reads could not be performed. To assign V/J genes and CDR3, sequences were annotated against IMGT germline references using PyIR, a Python wrapper for IgBLAST v1.9. Any read was removed if the V/J assignment was weak (E-value above 1e-6), the CDR3 was missing, or the read contained stop codons, out-of-frame junctions, or ambiguous translated residues. V3J clonotypes were defined as sequences sharing the same inferred V gene, J gene, and CDR3 amino acid sequence. Percentage overlap between repertoires was computed as shared unique clonotypes divided by the size of the smaller repertoire. Richness of each repertoire was evaluated using RTK rarefaction, the Chao1 estimator, and Recon v2.1 estimates of unobserved clonotypes. Generation probabilities were computed with OLGA for all TCRbeta clonotypes obtained by the gDNA method from a handful of donors. TCRdb provides this immuneACCESS table in a form limited to in-frame rearrangements. Some clones are lacking; in checked studies, under half of them reflect an unresolved V gene, and why the rest are absent is not known. Clonal size and the V and J genes are those of that table, whereas D and trimming came from the DNA. The sample table records roughly 760,000 clones; roughly 70% of these occur just once. The ten most abundant clones make up around 1.6% of the sample.

What the study reported, not specific to this receptor: Naive subsets generally had larger estimated clonotype richness than memory subsets. Only blood was sampled, and tissue TCR repertoires likely differ from those in blood. Because the study included a small number of donors, the genetic and exposure-history diversity represented was limited. Higher generation probabilities were observed for clonotypes shared by all four sorted-subset donors than for non-shared clonotypes. Incomplete sequencing was indicated by rarefaction of sorted-subset datasets, despite the large sequencing depth. When four donors were compared, the shared fraction of clonotypes was roughly 5% for naive CD4, 3.5% to 4% for naive CD8, 2.3% for memory CD4, and around 0.37% for memory CD8. Pairwise subsampling led to the expectation that sequencing depth would affect the degree of clonotype sharing among donors.

The rearranged segments are TRBV27 and TRBJ2-1; the D gene is not confidently resolved. Sequencing input: memory CD4+ T cells sorted from blood. The meaning of the sample's cell subset or site label: CD45RA-negative fraction. This TCR came from a woman aged 25 to 39 in good health. The sequence in DNA is TGTGCCAGCAGTTTATACTTCGAGTTAGGCAATGAGCAGTTCTTC. The resulting protein is CASSLYFELGNEQFF.